The 18 T cell receptor beta chains below all came from one sample that was sequenced in a study of cytomegalovirus exposure and HLA in healthy donors. Researchers ran the PCR with 60 Vbeta and 13 Jbeta primers. TCRdb's table, derived via immunoSEQ multiplex PCR, lists solely in-frame clones and lacks some. This sample has approximately 170,000 clones; 68% occur once, and the top ten carry approximately 1.3%. Sequences were obtained from PBMCs. These receptors all stem from a man aged 50 to 59 in good health and CMV-seronegative.

This chain connects TRBV2 to TRBJ2-3; TRBD1 aligns across 10 bases. The CDR3 has 15 residues. The germline CDR1 and CDR2 sequences are SNHLY and FYNNEI. The J segment lost 7 bases and the V segment lost 6 bases, leaving 10 bases of the junction unmatched. CDR3 protein: CASRDTGTGDNTQYF. The DNA for the CDR3 is TGTGCCAGCAGGGATACCGGGACAGGGGATAATACGCAGTATTTT.

The V gene is TRBV28, the J gene TRBJ2-7, with D maybe TRBD2 (5 bases). This CDR3 contains 12 residues. From germline, CDR1 is MDHEN and CDR2 SYDVKM. Deletions cut 5 bases from V and 10 bases from J, with 15 bases between. The CDR3 protein is CASSPTYPGQYF. The CDR3 DNA is TGTGCCAGCAGTCCTACTTACCCGGGACAGTACTTC. The variable domain in full, with the rest retrieved from reference TRBV28 and TRBJ2-7, is DVKVTQSSRYLVKRTGEKVFLECVQDMDHENMFWYRQDPGLGLRLIYFSYDVKMKEKGDIPEGYSVSREKKERFSLILESASTNQTSMYLCASSPTYPGQYFGPGTRLTVT.

This chain uses TRBV11-2 with TRBJ1-1, with TRBD1 as a possible D gene (6 bases). V lost 1 base to trimming and J lost 3 bases, with 9 bases between them. The CDR3 runs to 14 residues. The V gene's germline CDR1 is SGHAT and CDR2 FQNNGV. The CDR3 loop reads CASSLVTGYTEAFF. The CDR3 nucleotides read TGTGCCAGCAGCTTAGTTACAGGGTACACTGAAGCTTTCTTT.

The chain has TRBV19 and TRBJ1-1; 11 bases match TRBD1. The CDR3 consists of 15 residues. Germline V gives CDR1 LNHDA, CDR2 SQIVND (reference sequence). The J segment lost 5 bases and the V segment lost 10 bases, leaving 12 bases of the junction unmatched. CDR3 in amino acids: CATSGQGARRTEAFF. CDR3 nucleotide sequence: TGTGCCACCTCAGGACAGGGGGCGCGACGGACTGAAGCTTTCTTT. Filled out from reference TRBV19 and TRBJ1-1, the complete variable domain reads DGGITQSPKYLFRKEGQNVTLSCEQNLNHDAMYWYRQDPGQGLRLIYYSQIVNDFQKGDIAEGYSVSREKKESFPLTVTSAQKNPTAFYLCATSGQGARRTEAFFGQGTRLTVV.

The rearrangement joins TRBV4-1 to TRBJ1-1; D ambiguous. V was trimmed by 0 bases and J by 0 bases, leaving 2 bases between them. This CDR3 is built from 13 residues. Germline V gene data show CDR1 as MGHRA and CDR2 as YSYEKL. The CDR3: CASSQDMNTEAFF. In nucleotides, the CDR3 is TGCGCCAGCAGCCAAGATATGAACACTGAAGCTTTCTTT.

The table lists this clone with a count of one. The chain combines TRBV18 with TRBJ1-1; 7 bases are shared with TRBD1. Germline V gives CDR1 KGHSH, CDR2 LQKENI. The CDR3 is 15 residues long. J lost 2 bases, V lost 5 bases, and 8 bases had no gene match. CDR3 amino acids: CASSGLRDSNTEAFF. As DNA, the CDR3 is TGTGCCAGCTCAGGACTCCGGGACAGTAACACTGAAGCTTTCTTT.

The V gene is TRBV6-5, the J gene TRBJ1-2, with D possibly TRBD1 on 6 matching bases. CDR3 length: 15 residues. In germline, CDR1 is MNHEY, CDR2 SVGAGI. The germline V and J ends were trimmed by 0 bases and 0 bases, with 8 bases remaining between them. The CDR3 sequence is CASSYSTGTNYGYTF. In nucleotides, the CDR3 is TGTGCCAGCAGTTACTCGACAGGAACTAACTATGGCTACACCTTC.

The chain employs TRBV6-5 and TRBJ1-2, with no clear D. V shed 5 bases and J shed 0 bases, with 10 bases lying between them. Per the germline V gene, CDR1 is MNHEY and CDR2 is SVGAGI. The CDR3 runs to 14 residues. The CDR3 here is CASSPSGANYGYTF. As DNA, the CDR3 is TGTGCCAGCAGTCCCAGCGGAGCTAACTATGGCTACACCTTC.

CDR3 residues: CASSSTGQGPGNTIYF. The CDR3 DNA follows: TGTGCCAGCAGCTCGACGGGACAGGGGCCTGGAAACACCATATATTTT. V gene TRBV11-1 combines with J gene TRBJ1-3; 10 nucleotides agree with TRBD1. CDR1 and CDR2 from the germline V gene are SGHAT and FQDESV (reference sequence). J gave up 2 bases and V 4 bases, and 5 bases lay outside the gene matches. The CDR3 length is 16 residues.

The rearrangement joins TRBV18 to TRBJ2-2; 8 bases line up with TRBD2. CDR3 size: 15 residues. Germline V gene sequence: CDR1 KGHSH, CDR2 LQKENI. J was trimmed by 4 bases and V by 5 bases; bases with no gene match: 6. The CDR3 is CASSVTGTSTGELFF. The CDR3 DNA is TGTGCCAGCTCAGTCACAGGGACTAGCACCGGGGAGCTGTTTTTT. Filled out from reference TRBV18 and TRBJ2-2, the complete variable domain reads NAGVMQNPRHLVRRRGQEARLRCSPMKGHSHVYWYRQLPEEGLKFMVYLQKENIIDESGMPKERFSAEFPKEGPSILRIQQVVRGDSAAYFCASSVTGTSTGELFFGEGSRLTVL.

A note on this clone: Germline is not matched at one junction end, which may reflect a read error. The chain carries TRBV7-2 and TRBJ2-3; 10 nucleotides line up with TRBD2. Germline lookup yields CDR1 SGHTA and CDR2 FQGNSA. This CDR3 spans 13 amino acids. This CDR3 is CASSPRERGGHDF. Here the CDR3 DNA reads TGTGCCAGCAGCCCACGGGAGCGGGGGGGCCATGATTTT.

CDR3 protein: CASSESQGALSSYNSPLHF. CDR3 nucleotides: TGTGCCAGCAGTGAGTCCCAGGGCGCCCTAAGCTCCTATAATTCACCCCTCCACTTT. This chain uses TRBV6-4 with TRBJ1-6; maybe TRBD1 (5 bases). V shed 3 bases and J shed 0 bases, with 18 bases lying between them. The CDR3 spans 19 residues. The V gene's germline CDR1 is MRHNA and CDR2 SNTAGT.

V is TRBV6-5 and J is TRBJ2-7; 11 bases are shared with TRBD1. With 6 bases clipped from V and 2 bases from J, the junction kept 0 bases outside the gene matches. CDR1 is MNHEY, CDR2 SVGAGI, per germline. The length of the CDR3 is 13 residues. CDR3 protein: CASRDRGPYEQYF. The DNA of the CDR3 is TGTGCCAGCAGGGACAGGGGGCCCTACGAGCAGTACTTC.

A few counts support this clone. V is TRBV11-2 and J is TRBJ1-1; TRBD1 agrees at 9 bases. Per the germline V gene, CDR1 is SGHAT and CDR2 is FQNNGV. CDR3 length: 16 residues. V shed 5 bases and J 3 bases; nucleotides not matched to a gene: 10. For the CDR3, the DNA is TGTGCCAGCAGCCCCTGGACAGGGGAGGTGTACACTGAAGCTTTCTTT. Translating gives CASSPWTGEVYTEAFF.

This clone was seen only a few times. The chain has TRBV5-4 and TRBJ2-7; the D is unclear. Trimming stripped 0 bases from V and 1 base from J, with 5 bases between. The CDR3 consists of 13 residues. From germline, CDR1 is SGHNT and CDR2 YYREEE (reference sequence). CDR3: CASSLAQSYEQYF. The CDR3 DNA sequence: TGTGCCAGCAGCTTGGCACAGTCCTACGAGCAGTACTTC.

The CDR3 sequence: CASSQERWLGAQYF. CDR3 bases: TGCGCCAGCAGCCAAGAGAGGTGGCTGGGAGCCCAGTACTTC. The J gene is TRBJ2-5, the V gene TRBV4-1, with D possibly TRBD2 on 5 matching bases. The CDR3 length is 14 residues. Trimming cost V 0 bases and J 9 bases, with 14 bases left between them. Germline V gene data show CDR1 as MGHRA and CDR2 as YSYEKL.

On this clone: Other nucleotide sequences in the sample specify the same CDR3. This chain links TRBV5-4 with TRBJ1-4; 8 positions match TRBD1. V dropped 4 bases and J dropped 0; count of bases not matched to a gene: 8. This CDR3 is built from 17 residues. Germline lookup yields CDR1 SGHNT and CDR2 YYREEE (reference sequence). This CDR3 is CASSPGGAGATNEKLFF. The CDR3 region has the DNA TGTGCCAGCAGCCCAGGGGGCGCTGGAGCAACTAATGAAAAACTGTTTTTT.

This clone was detected a few times. The rearrangement joins TRBV7-2 to TRBJ1-6; the D is unclear. Per the germline V gene, CDR1 is SGHTA and CDR2 is FQGNSA. Deletions cut 2 bases from V and 1 base from J, with 6 bases between. The CDR3 covers 15 residues. The CDR3 sequence is CASSLLLSYNSPLHF. The CDR3 DNA is TGTGCCAGCAGCTTATTGTTATCCTATAATTCACCCCTCCACTTT.